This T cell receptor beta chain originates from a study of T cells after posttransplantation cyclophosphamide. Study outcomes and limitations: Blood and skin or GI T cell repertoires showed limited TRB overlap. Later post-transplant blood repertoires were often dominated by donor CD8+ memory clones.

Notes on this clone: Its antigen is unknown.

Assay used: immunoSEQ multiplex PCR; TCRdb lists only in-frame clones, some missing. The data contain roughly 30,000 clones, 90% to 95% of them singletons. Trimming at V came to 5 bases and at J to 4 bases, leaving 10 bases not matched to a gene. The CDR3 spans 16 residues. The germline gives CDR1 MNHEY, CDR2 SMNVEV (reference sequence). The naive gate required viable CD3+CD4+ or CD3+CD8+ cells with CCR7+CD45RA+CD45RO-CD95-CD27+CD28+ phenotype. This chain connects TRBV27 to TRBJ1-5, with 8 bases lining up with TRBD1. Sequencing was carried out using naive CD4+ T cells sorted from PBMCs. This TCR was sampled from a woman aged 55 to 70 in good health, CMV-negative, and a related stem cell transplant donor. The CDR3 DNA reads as TGTGCCAGCAGTCCACGGGACAGGTCAAGGAATCAGCCCCAGCATTTT. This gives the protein CASSPRDRSRNQPQHF.